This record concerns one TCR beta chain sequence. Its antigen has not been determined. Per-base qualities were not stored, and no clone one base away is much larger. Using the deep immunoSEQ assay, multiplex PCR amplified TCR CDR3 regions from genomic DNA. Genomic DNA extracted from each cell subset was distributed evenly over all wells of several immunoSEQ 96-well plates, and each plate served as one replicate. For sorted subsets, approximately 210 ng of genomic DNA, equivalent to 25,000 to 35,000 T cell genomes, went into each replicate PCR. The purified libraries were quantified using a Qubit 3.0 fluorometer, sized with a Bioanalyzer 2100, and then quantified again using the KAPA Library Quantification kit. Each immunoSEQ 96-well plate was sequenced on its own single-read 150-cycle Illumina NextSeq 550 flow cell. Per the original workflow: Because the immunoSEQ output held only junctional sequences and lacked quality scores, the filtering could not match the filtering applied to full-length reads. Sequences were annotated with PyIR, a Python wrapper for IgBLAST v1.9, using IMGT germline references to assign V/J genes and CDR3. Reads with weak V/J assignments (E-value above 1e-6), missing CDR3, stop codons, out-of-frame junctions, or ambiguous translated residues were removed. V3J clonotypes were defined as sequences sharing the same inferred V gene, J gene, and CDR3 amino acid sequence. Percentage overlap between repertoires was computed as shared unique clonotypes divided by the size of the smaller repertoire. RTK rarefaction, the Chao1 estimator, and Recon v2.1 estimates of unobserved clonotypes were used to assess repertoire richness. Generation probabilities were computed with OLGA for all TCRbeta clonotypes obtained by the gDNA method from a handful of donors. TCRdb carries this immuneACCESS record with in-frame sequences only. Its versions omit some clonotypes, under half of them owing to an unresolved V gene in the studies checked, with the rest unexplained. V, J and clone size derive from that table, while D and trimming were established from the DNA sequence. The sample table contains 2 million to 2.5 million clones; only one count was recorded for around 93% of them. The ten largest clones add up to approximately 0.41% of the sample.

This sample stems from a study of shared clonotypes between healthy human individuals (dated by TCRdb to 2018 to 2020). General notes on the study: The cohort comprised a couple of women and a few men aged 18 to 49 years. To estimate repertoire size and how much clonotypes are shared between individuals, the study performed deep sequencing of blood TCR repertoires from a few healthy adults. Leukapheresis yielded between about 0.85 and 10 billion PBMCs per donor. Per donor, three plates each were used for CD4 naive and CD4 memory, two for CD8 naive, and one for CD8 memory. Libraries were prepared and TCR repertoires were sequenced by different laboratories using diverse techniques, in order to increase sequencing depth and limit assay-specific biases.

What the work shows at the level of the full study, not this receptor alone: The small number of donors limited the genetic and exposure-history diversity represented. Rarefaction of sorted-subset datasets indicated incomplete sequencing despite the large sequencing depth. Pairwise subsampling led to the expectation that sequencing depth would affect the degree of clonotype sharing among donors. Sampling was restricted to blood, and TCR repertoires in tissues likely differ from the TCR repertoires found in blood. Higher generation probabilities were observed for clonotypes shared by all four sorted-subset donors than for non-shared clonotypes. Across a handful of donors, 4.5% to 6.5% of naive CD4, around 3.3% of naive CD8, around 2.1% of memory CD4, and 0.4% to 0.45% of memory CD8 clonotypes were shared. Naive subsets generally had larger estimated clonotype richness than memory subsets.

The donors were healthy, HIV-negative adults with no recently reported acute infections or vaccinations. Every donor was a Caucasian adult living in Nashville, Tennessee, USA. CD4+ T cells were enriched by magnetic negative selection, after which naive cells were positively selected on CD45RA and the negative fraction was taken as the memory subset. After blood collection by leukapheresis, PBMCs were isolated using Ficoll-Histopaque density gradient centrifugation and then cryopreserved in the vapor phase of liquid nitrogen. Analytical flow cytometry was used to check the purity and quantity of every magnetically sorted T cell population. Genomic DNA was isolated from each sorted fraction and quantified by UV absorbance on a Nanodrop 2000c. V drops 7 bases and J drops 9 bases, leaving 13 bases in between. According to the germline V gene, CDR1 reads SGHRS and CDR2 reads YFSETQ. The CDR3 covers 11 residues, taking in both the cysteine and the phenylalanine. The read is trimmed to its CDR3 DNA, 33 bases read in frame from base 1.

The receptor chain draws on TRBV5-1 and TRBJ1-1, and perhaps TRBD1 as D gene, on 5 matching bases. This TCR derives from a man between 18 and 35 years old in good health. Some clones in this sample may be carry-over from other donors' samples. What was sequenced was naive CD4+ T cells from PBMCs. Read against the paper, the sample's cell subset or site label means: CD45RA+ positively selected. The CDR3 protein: CASSGDRKAFF. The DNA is TGCGCCAGCTCGGGGGATAGGAAAGCTTTCTTT. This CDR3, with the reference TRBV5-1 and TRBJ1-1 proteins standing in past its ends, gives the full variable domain KAGVTQTPRYLIKTRGQQVTLSCSPISGHRSVSWYQQTPGQGLQFLFEYFSETQRNKGNFPGRFSGRQFSNSRSEMNVSTLELGDSALYLCASSGDRKAFFGQGTRLTVV.